Given below is one T cell receptor beta chain in context. This clonotype was counted between two and nine times. No antigen is known for it. Qualities for individual bases were not recorded, and no much larger clone is one base off. The receptor library was made with 5' RACE. Instrument on record: Illumina HiSeq 2000. A universal primer binding site was added through template switching, and the final cDNA carried a unique molecular identifier so that TCR cDNA molecules could be counted accurately. First-strand cDNA for TCR alpha and beta chains was synthesized from specific primers in the conserved constant-segment region. To control for contamination, each cDNA library was double barcoded with a SMART-Mk sample barcode plus Illumina barcodes. TruSeq adapter sequences along with Illumina sample barcodes were introduced in two successive PCR steps. The Illumina HiSeq platform was used with custom primers to sequence TCR alpha and beta cDNA libraries. For the original study's pipeline: MiGEC was used to process raw reads and extract unique molecular identifiers, and MiXCR was used to find CDR3 positions. Recombination models were inferred per individual with the repgenHMM and IGoR tools using an EM algorithm. The analysis of shared clonotypes was done with the tcR package in R, with sharing normalized by the product of cloneset sizes. Out-of-frame nonproductive sequences were analyzed to study raw recombination free of thymic and clonal selection effects. TCRdb reprocessed the public reads (quality trimming at Q25 with fastp, clone calling with MiXCR) and kept in-frame beta chains. One record per CDR3 amino acid sequence lists the most common genes and DNA. TCRdb's processing, not the authors', yielded these V and J calls. In all, the sample holds 640,000 or so distinct CDR3 sequences, and roughly 6% of those were seen once. 1.5% to 2% of the sample goes to the ten largest clones.

The sample is drawn from a study of identical twins (dated by TCRdb to 2016 to 2017). General notes on the study: To test whether fetal clonotypes persist, the study used deep sequencing on TCR alpha and beta repertoires from monozygotic twins, unrelated adults of various ages, and cord blood. To rule out contamination, replicate twin experiments were performed at different times with different library preparation protocols.

The CDR3 contains 15 residues, cysteine and phenylalanine counted. Kept here is only the CDR3 DNA, which spans 45 bases and is read in frame from base 1. Trimming takes 5 bases off V and 3 bases off J; junction bases not matched to a gene: 4. The germline V gene supplies CDR1 SGHVS and CDR2 FNYEAQ. The research as a whole found: Because the same donors could not be followed over many years, the conclusions relied on cross-sectional statistical analysis. Zero-insertion analyses could be partly confounded by invariant T cells such as MAIT and iNKT, though diverse VJ usage argued against such confounding for most clonotypes. Compared with coincidental sharing between unrelated individuals, out-of-frame TCR alpha sequences shared between twins had an excess of sequences with low generation probability. In beta out-of-frame sequences, excess twin sharing was weaker, because having fewer shared sequences lowered the signal-to-noise ratio. Fewer insertions were carried by abundant cord blood beta clonotypes; a weaker similar trend was observed in young adult naive repertoires, while no such trend was observed in memory repertoires. Out-of-frame TCR alpha sharing in monozygotic twins was systematically underestimated by recombination models, whereas sharing between unrelated individuals was in agreement with the recombination models.

Every donor was a healthy Caucasian. The study also sequenced three unrelated non-twin adults: a male aged 18 to 29, a male aged 50 to 60 and a female aged 50 to 60. Miltenyi CD45RO+ enrichment and human naive T-cell isolation kits were used to isolate memory (CD45RO+) and naive T cells from PBMC. Sequencing used naive T cells sorted from blood. The meaning of the sample's cell subset or site label: cells isolated with a human naive T-cell isolation kit. The sequence is built from TRBV7-6 and TRBJ2-2, and 9 bases in between align with TRBD2. The sequence came from a man aged 18 to 35 in good health. The CDR3 protein: CASSAGTSYTGELFF. The DNA sequence is TGTGCCAGCAGCGCCGGGACTAGCTACACCGGGGAGCTGTTTTTT.